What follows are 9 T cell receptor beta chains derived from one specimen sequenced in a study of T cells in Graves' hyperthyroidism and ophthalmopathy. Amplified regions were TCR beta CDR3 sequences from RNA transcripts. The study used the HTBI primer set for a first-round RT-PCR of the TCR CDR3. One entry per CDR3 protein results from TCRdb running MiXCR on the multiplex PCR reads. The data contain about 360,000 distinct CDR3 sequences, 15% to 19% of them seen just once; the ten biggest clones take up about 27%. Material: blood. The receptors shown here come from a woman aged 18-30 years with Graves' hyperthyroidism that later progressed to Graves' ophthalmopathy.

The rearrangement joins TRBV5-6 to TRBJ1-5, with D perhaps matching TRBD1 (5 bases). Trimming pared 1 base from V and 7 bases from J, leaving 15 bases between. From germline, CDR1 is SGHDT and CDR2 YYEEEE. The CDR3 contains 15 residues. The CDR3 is CASSLRGRFNQPQHF. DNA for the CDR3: TGTGCCAGCAGCTTGAGGGGTAGGTTCAACCAGCCCCAGCATTTT.

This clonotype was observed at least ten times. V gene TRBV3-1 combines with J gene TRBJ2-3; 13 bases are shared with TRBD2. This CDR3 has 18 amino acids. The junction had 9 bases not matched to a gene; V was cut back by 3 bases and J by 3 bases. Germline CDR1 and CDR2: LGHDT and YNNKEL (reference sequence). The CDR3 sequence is CASSQGRTSGSSTDTQYF. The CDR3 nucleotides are TGTGCCAGCAGCCAGGGTCGGACTAGCGGGAGTAGTACAGATACGCAGTATTTT.

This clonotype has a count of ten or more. The CDR3 coding sequence is TGTGCCAGCAGTTGGGGGACAGGGCGCGACGAGCAGTACTTC. Translated, it gives CASSWGTGRDEQYF. The rearrangement joins TRBV6-1 to TRBJ2-7, with 9 bases that match TRBD1. In germline, CDR1 is MNHNS, CDR2 SASEGT. The CDR3 totals 14 residues. With V trimmed by 5 bases and J by 5 bases, 7 bases remained unmatched.

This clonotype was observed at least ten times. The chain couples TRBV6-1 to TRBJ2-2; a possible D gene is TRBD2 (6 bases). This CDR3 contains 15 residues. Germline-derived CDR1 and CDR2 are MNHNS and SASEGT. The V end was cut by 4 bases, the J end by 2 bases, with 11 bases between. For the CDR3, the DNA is TGTGCCAGCAGTGTTGGTAGCGGAAACACCGGGGAGCTGTTTTTT. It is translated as CASSVGSGNTGELFF.

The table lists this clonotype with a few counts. CDR3 sequence reads: CASSLVGPETQYF. For the CDR3, the DNA is TGTGCCAGCAGCTTAGTTGGACCGGAGACCCAGTACTTC. The chain recombines TRBV7-8 with TRBJ2-5, with D unresolved. V lost 1 base and J 5 bases, leaving 8 bases between the germline ends. There are 13 residues in the CDR3. In germline, CDR1 is SGHVS, CDR2 FQNEAQ.

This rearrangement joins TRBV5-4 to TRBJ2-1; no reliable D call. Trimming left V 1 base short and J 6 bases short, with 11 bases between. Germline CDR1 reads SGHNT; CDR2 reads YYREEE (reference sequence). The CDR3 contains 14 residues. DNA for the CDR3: TGTGCCAGCAGCTTGTCTAGTCTTATCAATGAGCAGTTCTTC. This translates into CASSLSSLINEQFF.

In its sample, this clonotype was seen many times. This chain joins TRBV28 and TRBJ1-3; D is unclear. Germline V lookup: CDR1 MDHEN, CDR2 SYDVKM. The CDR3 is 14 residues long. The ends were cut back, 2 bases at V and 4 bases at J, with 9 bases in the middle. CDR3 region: CASSLGGGGNTIYF. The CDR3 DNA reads TGTGCCAGCAGTTTAGGCGGCGGAGGAAACACCATATATTTT.

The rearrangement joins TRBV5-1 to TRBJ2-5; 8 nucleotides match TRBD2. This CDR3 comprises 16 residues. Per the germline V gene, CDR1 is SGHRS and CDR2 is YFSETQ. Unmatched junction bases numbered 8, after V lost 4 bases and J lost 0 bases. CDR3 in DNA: TGCGCCAGCAGCCAACCCCTGCGGGGGGACCAAGAGACCCAGTACTTC. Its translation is CASSQPLRGDQETQYF.

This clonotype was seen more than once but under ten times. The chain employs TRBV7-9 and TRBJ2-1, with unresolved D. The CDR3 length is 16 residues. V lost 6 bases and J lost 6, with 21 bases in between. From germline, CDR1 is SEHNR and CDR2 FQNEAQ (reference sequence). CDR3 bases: TGTGCCAGCAGGCAATACGAGAGTGAGTTTAGCAATGAGCAGTTCTTC. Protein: CASRQYESEFSNEQFF.